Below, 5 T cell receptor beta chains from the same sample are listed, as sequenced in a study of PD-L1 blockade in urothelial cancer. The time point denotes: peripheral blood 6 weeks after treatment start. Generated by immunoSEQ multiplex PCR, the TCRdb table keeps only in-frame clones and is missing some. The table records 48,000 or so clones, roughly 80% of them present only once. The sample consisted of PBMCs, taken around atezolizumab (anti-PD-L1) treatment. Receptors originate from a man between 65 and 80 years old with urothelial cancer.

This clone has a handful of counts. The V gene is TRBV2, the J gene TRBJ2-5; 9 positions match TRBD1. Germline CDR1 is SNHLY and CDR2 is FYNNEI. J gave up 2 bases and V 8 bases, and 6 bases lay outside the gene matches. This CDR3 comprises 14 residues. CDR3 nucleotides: TGTGCCAGCTTGAGGGACAGGGAACAAGAGACCCAGTACTTC. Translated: CASLRDREQETQYF.

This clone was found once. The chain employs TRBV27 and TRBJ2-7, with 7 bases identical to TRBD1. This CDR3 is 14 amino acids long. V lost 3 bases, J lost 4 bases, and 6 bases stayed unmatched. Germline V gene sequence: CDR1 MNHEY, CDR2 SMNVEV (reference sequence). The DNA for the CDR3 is TGTGCCAGCAGTTTGAAAGGGGGCAATTACGAGCAGTACTTC. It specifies CASSLKGGNYEQYF.

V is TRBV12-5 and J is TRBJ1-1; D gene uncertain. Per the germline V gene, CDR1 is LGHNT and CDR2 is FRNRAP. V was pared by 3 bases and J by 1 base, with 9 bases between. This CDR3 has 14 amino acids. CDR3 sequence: CASGFGYGNTEAFF. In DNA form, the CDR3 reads TGTGCTAGTGGTTTTGGTTACGGGAACACTGAAGCTTTCTTT.

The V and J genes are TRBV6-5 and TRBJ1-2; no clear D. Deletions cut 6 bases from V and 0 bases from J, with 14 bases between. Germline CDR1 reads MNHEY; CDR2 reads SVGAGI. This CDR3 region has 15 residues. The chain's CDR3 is CASRDRGLANYGYTF. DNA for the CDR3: TGTGCCAGCAGAGATCGAGGATTAGCTAACTATGGCTACACCTTC.

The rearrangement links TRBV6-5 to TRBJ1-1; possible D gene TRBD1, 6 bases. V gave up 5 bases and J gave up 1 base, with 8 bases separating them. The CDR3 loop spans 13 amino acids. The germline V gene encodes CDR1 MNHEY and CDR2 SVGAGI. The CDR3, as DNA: TGTGCCAGCAGTAAACAGGGGAACACTGAAGCTTTCTTT. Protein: CASSKQGNTEAFF.